Described below is a single TCR beta chain sequence and its context. As yet, its antigen is unknown. Other nucleotide sequences from this sample produce the same CDR3. The data were taken from a study of cytomegalovirus exposure and HLA in healthy donors. Looking at the study overall: Ancestry clustering placed roughly four fifths of several hundred genotyped donors in the Caucasian-associated cluster.

The donors gave bone marrow, and they were healthy. Findings of the study overall: Cytomegalovirus-associated TCR beta chains were listed, numbering around 150.

Use of 60 Vbeta and 13 Jbeta primers characterized the PCR. TCRdb's copy holds only in-frame clones and misses some; the assay was immunoSEQ multiplex PCR. This table holds roughly 200,000 clones, roughly 79% found once. This clonotype originated in a man aged 25 to 45 in good health and CMV-seronegative. The sample taken for sequencing was PBMCs.

The CDR3 sequence is CASSIGGSSYEQYF. As DNA, the CDR3 is TGTGCCAGTAGTATAGGTGGCTCCTCCTACGAGCAGTACTTC. V is TRBV19 and J is TRBJ2-7; D is undetermined. Between the trimmed V and J ends, which lost 1 base and 0 bases, there was a span of 7 bases. This CDR3 spans 14 amino acids. Looked up from germline, CDR1 is LNHDA and CDR2 is SQIVND (reference sequence).